This T cell receptor beta chain was documented in a study of vaccination and CD4 T cells after COVID-19. This CDR3 comprises 17 residues. V was clipped by 0 bases and J by 0 bases; unmatched bases: 6. The V gene's germline CDR1 is MGHRA and CDR2 YSYEKL. With the Oncomine TCR Beta short-read assay, DNA from cultured CD4+ T cells was sequenced. TCRdb redid the calling of the PCR reads with MiXCR, one entry per CDR3 protein. The table lists 15,000 or so distinct CDR3 sequences, around 44% of them singletons. Noted treatment: roughly 10-day PBMC culture with coronavirus spike peptide pools or control peptides (ViraFEST assay). The culture of two million PBMCs per well included 8 to 10 IU/ml IL-2 and roughly 10 ug/ml peptide pools. Points on this clonotype: Its matching antigen is unknown.

The receptor was derived from a human donor who had recovered from COVID-19. This chain uses TRBV4-1 with TRBJ2-3; 7 bases are a match to TRBD2. The specimen was CD4+ T cells from blood, cultured in vitro. CDR3 amino acids: CASSQDADGRSTDTQYF. Here the CDR3 DNA reads TGCGCCAGCAGCCAAGATGCCGACGGGAGGAGCACAGATACGCAGTATTTT.